In this sample, the clone carrying this TCR beta chain turned up a few times. The antigen remains undetermined. These data originate in a study of shared clonotypes between healthy human individuals. Study background: Aged 18 to 49, the donors were a couple of women and a few men.

Donors had no recently reported acute infections or vaccinations and were HIV-negative. The study's findings and limits: Among donors, the sharing of clonotypes was expected to be influenced by sequencing depth.

Sequencing on ten immunoSEQ deep assay plates was performed for unsorted PBMC DNA. The method was immunoSEQ multiplex PCR; TCRdb's version includes in-frame clones alone and lacks a portion of them. The sample records about 480,000 clones, about four fifths being singletons. The sample consisted of PBMCs. The TCR comes from a woman aged 40 to 49 in good health. Some clones in this sample may be carry-over from other donors' samples.

The CDR3 loop reads CASRVNRQNTEAFF. The CDR3 DNA follows: TGTGCCAGCAGAGTAAACCGGCAGAACACTGAAGCTTTCTTT. The chain recombines TRBV27 with TRBJ1-1; D is uncertain. The V gene lost 6 bases and the J gene lost 1 base, with 12 bases spanning the gap. From germline, CDR1 is MNHEY and CDR2 SMNVEV (reference sequence). CDR3 length: 14 residues.